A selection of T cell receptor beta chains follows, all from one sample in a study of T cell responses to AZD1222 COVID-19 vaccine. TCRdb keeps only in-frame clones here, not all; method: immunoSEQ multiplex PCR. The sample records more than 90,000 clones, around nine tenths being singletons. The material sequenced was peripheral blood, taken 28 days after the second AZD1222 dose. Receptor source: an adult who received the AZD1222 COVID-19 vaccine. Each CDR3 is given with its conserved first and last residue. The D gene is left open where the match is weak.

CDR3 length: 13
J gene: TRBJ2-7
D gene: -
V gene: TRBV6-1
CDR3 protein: CASSESGVHEQYF
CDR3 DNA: TGTGCCAGCAGTGAATCAGGGGTCCACGAGCAGTACTTC

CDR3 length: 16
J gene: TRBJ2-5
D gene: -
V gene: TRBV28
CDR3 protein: CASSLVVVGWPETQYF
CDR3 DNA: TGTGCCAGCAGTTTAGTCGTTGTCGGGTGGCCAGAGACCCAGTACTTC

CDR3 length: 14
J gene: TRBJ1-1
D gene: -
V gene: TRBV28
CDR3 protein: CASSRWGAQSEAFF
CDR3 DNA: TGTGCCAGCAGCAGGTGGGGGGCGCAATCTGAAGCTTTCTTT

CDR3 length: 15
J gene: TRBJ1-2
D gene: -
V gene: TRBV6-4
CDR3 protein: CASSREQAPGYGYTF
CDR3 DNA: TGTGCCAGCAGTAGGGAGCAGGCACCAGGCTATGGCTACACCTTC

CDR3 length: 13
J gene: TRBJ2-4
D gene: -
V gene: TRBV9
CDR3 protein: CASSVLGGHIQYF
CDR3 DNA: TGTGCCAGCAGCGTACTAGGGGGGCACATTCAGTACTTC

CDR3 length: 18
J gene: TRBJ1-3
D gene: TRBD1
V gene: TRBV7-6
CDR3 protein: CASSLAGQGLLSGNTIYF
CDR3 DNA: TGTGCCAGCAGCTTAGCGGGACAGGGTCTCCTCTCTGGAAACACCATATATTTT

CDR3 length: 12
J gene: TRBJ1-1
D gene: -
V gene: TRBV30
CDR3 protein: CAWTLPGTEAFF
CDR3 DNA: TGTGCCTGGACCTTACCTGGCACTGAAGCTTTCTTT

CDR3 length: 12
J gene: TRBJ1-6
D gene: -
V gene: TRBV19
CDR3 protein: CATTGSNSPLHF
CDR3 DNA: TGTGCCACCACAGGGTCCAATTCACCCCTCCACTTT

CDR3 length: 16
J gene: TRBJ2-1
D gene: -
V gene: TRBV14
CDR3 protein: CASSQDVPGRNREQFF
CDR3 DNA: TGTGCCAGCAGCCAAGATGTCCCGGGAAGGAATCGAGAGCAGTTCTTC

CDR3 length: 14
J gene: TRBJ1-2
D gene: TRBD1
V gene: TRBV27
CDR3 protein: CASRGQGDTGGYTF
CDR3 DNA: TGTGCCAGTCGGGGACAGGGGGACACCGGGGGCTACACCTTC

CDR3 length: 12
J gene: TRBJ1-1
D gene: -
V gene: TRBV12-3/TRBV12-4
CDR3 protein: CASRSGSSEAFF
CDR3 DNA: TGTGCCAGCCGCTCAGGGAGCTCTGAAGCTTTCTTT

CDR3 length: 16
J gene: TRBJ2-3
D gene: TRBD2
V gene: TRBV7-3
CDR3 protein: CASSPGSGSFTDTQYF
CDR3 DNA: TGTGCCAGCAGCCCCGGTAGCGGGAGTTTTACAGATACGCAGTATTTT

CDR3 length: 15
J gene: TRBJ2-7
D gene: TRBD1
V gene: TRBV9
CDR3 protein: CASSSGGQGTYEQYF
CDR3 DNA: TGTGCCAGCAGCTCCGGGGGACAGGGTACCTACGAGCAGTACTTC

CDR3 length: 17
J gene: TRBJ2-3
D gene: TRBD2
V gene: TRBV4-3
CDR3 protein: CASSQRLAGSSTDTQYF
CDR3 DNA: TGCGCCAGCAGCCAAAGACTAGCGGGATCTAGCACAGATACGCAGTATTTT

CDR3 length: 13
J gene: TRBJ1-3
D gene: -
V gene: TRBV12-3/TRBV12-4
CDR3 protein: CASSPSPGNTIYF
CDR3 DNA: TGTGCCAGCAGTCCATCCCCCGGAAACACCATATATTTT

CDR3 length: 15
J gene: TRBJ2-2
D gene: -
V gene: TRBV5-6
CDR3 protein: CASSRLEEWAGELFF
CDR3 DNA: TGTGCCAGCAGCCGATTGGAAGAATGGGCCGGGGAGCTGTTTTTT